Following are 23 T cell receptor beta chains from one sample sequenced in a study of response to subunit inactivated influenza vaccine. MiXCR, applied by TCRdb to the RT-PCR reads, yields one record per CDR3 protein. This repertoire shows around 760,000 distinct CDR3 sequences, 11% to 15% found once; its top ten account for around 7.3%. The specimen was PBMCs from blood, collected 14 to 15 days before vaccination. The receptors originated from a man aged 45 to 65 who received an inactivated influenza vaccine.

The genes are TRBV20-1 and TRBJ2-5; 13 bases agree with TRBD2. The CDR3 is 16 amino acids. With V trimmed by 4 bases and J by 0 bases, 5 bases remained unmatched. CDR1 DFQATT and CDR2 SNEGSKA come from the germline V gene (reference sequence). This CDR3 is CSANPGLAGYQETQYF. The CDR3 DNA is TGCAGTGCTAACCCGGGACTAGCGGGGTACCAAGAGACCCAGTACTTC.

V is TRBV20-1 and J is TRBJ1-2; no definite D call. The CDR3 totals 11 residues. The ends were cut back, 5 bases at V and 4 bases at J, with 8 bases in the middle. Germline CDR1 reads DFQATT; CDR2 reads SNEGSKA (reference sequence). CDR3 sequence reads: CSAPRGYGYTF. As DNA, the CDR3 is TGCAGTGCTCCCCGGGGCTATGGCTACACCTTC.

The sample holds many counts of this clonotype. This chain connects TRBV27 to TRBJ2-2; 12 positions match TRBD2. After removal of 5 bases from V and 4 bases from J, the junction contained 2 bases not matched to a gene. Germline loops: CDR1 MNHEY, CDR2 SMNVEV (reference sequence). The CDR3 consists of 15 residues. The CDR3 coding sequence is TGTGCCAGCAGTCTAGCGGGGGGGACCACCGGGGAGCTGTTTTTT. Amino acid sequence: CASSLAGGTTGELFF.

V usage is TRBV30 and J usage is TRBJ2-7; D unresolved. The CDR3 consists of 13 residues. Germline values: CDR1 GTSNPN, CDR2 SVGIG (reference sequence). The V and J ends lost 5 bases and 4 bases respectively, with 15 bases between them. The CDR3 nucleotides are TGTGCCTGGCGATCAGCAGGAAGGTACGAGCAGTACTTC. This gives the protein CAWRSAGRYEQYF.

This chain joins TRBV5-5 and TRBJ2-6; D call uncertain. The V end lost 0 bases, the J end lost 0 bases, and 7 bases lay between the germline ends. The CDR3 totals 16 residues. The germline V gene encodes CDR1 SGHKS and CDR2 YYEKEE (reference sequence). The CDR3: CASSLGGNSGANVLTF. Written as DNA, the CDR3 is TGTGCCAGCAGCTTGGGTGGAAACTCTGGGGCCAACGTCCTGACTTTC.

Here the CDR3 reads CSVEDRHRGSYEQYF. The CDR3 region has the DNA TGCAGCGTTGAAGATAGGCACAGGGGGTCCTACGAGCAGTACTTC. The chain has TRBV29-1 and TRBJ2-7, with 8 positions matching TRBD1. In germline, CDR1 is SQVTM, CDR2 ANQGSEA. With 0 bases clipped from V and 1 base from J, the junction kept 5 bases outside the gene matches. This CDR3 contains 15 residues.

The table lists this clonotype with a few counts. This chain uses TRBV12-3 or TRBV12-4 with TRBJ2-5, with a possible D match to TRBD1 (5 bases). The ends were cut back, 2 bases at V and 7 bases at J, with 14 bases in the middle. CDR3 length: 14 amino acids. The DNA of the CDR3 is TGTGCCAGCAGTTTAAAGGACAACCTAGGGACCCAGTACTTC. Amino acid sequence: CASSLKDNLGTQYF.

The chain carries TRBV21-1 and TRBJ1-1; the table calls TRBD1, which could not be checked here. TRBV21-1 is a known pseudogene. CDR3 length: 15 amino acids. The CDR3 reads CASSSDRVMNTEAFF. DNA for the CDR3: TGTGCCAGCAGCAGCGACAGGGTCATGAACACTGAAGCTTTCTTT.

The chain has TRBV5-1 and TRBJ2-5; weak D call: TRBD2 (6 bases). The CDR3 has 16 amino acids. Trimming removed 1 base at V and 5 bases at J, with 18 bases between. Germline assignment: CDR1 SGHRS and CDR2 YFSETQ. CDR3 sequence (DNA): TGCGCCAGCAGCTTGATGCGGGGCGCTAGGGTCGAGACCCAGTACTTC. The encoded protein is CASSLMRGARVETQYF.

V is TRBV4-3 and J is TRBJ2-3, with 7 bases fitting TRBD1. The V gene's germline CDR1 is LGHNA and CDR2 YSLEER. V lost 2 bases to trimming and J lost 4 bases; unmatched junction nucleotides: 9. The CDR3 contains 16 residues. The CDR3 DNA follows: TGCGCCAGCAGCCAATACGGACAGGCCGTCGCAGATACGCAGTATTTT. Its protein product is CASSQYGQAVADTQYF.

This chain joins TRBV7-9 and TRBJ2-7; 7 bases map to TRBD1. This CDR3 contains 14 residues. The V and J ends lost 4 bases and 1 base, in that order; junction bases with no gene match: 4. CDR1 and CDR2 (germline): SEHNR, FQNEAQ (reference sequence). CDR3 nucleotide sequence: TGTGCCAGCAGCTACGGGACAGCTTCCTACGAGCAGTACTTC. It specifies CASSYGTASYEQYF.

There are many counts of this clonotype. The CDR3, as DNA: TGTGCCAGCAGCTTTAGTTATTATGGGGCTGCAGATACGCAGTATTTT. Protein: CASSFSYYGAADTQYF. The chain employs TRBV7-2 and TRBJ2-3; D possibly corresponds to TRBD1 (5 bases). In germline, CDR1 is SGHTA, CDR2 FQGNSA. V was shortened by 3 bases and J by 4 bases, with 17 bases between the two germline ends. The CDR3 length is 16 residues.

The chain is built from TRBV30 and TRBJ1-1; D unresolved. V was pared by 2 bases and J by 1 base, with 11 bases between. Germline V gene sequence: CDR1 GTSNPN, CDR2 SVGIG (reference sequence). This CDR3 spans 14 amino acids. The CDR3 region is CAWSSTGGNTEAFF. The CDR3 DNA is TGTGCCTGGAGTTCTACGGGTGGGAACACTGAAGCTTTCTTT.

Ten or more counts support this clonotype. The chain's CDR3 is CSVGLGTLNTEAFF. Written as DNA, the CDR3 is TGCAGCGTTGGGTTAGGGACTTTGAACACTGAAGCTTTCTTT. This rearrangement joins TRBV29-1 to TRBJ1-1; a possible D gene is TRBD1 (5 bases). This CDR3 spans 14 amino acids. Germline assignment: CDR1 SQVTM and CDR2 ANQGSEA. V gave up 4 bases and J gave up 0 bases, with 12 bases separating them.

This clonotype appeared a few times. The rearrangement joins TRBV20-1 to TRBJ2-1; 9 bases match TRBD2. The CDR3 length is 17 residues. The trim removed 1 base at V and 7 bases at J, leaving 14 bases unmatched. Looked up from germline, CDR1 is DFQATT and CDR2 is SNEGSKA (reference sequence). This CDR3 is CSARAPWAGGPSNEQFF. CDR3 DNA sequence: TGCAGTGCTAGAGCTCCGTGGGCGGGAGGGCCCAGTAATGAGCAGTTCTTC.

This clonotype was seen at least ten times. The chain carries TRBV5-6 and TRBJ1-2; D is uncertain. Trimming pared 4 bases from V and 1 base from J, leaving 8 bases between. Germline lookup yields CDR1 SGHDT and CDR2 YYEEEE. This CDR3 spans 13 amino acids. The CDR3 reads CASSDTVNYGYTF. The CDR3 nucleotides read TGTGCCAGCAGCGACACCGTTAACTATGGCTACACCTTC.

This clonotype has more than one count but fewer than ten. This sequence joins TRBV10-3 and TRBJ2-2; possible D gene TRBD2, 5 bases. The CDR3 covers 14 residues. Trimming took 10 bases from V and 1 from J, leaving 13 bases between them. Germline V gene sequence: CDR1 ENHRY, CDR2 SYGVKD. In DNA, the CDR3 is TGTGCCACCTCGAAAGCGGAGAACACCGGGGAGCTGTTTTTT. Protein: CATSKAENTGELFF.

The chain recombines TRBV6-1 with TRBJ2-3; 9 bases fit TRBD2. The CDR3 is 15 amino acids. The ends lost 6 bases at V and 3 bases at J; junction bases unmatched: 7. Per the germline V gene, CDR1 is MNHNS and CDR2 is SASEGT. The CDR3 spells CASRSSGRSTDTQYF. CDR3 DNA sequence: TGTGCCAGCAGGTCCAGCGGGAGGAGTACAGATACGCAGTATTTT.

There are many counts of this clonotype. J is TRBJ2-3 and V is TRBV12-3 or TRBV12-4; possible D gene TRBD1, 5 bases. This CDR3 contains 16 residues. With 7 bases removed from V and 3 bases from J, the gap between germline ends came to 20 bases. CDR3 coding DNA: TGTGCCAGCACCCCTGGGGCAGACAGATTTACAGATACGCAGTATTTT. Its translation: CASTPGADRFTDTQYF.

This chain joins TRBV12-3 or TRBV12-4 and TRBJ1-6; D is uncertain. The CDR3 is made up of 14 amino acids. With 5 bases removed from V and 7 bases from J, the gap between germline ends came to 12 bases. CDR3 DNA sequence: TGTGCCAGCAGTCAGACCCCGGGCAATTCACCCCTCCACTTT. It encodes CASSQTPGNSPLHF.

DNA of the CDR3: TGTGCCAGCAGTGCCCCGGGTAAGGAGCAGTACTTC. Translating it yields CASSAPGKEQYF. The rearrangement links TRBV25-1 to TRBJ2-7; D gene unclear. Between the trimmed V and J ends, which lost 4 bases and 7 bases, there was a span of 11 bases. The CDR3 loop spans 12 amino acids. Germline V gene data show CDR1 as MGHDK and CDR2 as SYGVNS.

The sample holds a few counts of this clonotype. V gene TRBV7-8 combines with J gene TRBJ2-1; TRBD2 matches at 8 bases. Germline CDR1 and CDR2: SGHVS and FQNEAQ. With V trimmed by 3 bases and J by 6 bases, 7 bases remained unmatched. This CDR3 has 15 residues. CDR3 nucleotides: TGTGCCAGCAGCTTCGGCACTAGCGGCTTCAATGAGCAGTTCTTC. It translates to CASSFGTSGFNEQFF.

The CDR3 DNA reads as TGTGCCAGCAGCCTGGGGGCGAGTCAGCCCCAGCATTTT. This codes for CASSLGASQPQHF. The V gene is TRBV11-2, the J gene TRBJ1-5; D might be TRBD1 (6 bases). Germline CDR1 and CDR2: SGHAT and FQNNGV. V gave up 5 bases and J gave up 6 bases, with 11 bases separating them. The CDR3 has 13 amino acids.